This T cell receptor (beta chain) is drawn from a study of shared clonotypes between healthy human individuals. Overall study context: CD4 naive and memory got three plates each, CD8 naive two, CD8 memory one.

The assay ran at deep level. For each subset, genomic DNA was distributed in equal portions over several immunoSEQ plates. About 30,000 T cell genomes, or roughly 200 ng DNA, went into the sorted-subset replicate PCRs. Assay used: immunoSEQ multiplex PCR; TCRdb lists only in-frame clones, some missing. The table records 2 million or so clones, 95% of them present only once. The J segment lost 10 bases and the V segment lost 6 bases, leaving 12 bases of the junction unmatched. Looked up from germline, CDR1 is LGHNA and CDR2 is YSLEER. The CDR3 sequence is 15 residues long. This clonotype was sampled from a man younger than 35 in good health. This chain connects TRBV4-3 to TRBJ1-6; TRBD1 matches at 7 bases. The sequenced sample consisted of naive CD4+ T cells sorted from blood. The sample's subset: CD45RA+ positively selected. The CDR3 DNA follows: TGCGCCAGCAGACAGGGGTCCCTGGTTGAATCACCCCTCCACTTT. Translating gives CASRQGSLVESPLHF.